Below are 27 T cell receptor beta chains sequenced from a single sample in a study of cytomegalovirus exposure and HLA in healthy donors. The PCR had 60 Vbeta and 13 Jbeta primers. The assay was immunoSEQ multiplex PCR, and TCRdb's table has in-frame clones only and misses some. This sample has roughly 160,000 clones, with around 84% found just once. Sequenced sample: PBMCs. These receptors originate from a man aged 25-45 years in good health and CMV-seropositive.

The rearrangement links TRBV5-6 to TRBJ2-1; 9 nucleotides align to TRBD1. The V and J ends lost 2 bases and 7 bases, in that order; junction bases with no gene match: 4. CDR1 SGHDT and CDR2 YYEEEE come from the germline V gene. This CDR3 comprises 14 residues. Here the CDR3 reads CASSFWDRENEQFF. CDR3 bases: TGTGCCAGCAGCTTTTGGGACAGGGAGAATGAGCAGTTCTTC.

This chain uses TRBV2 with TRBJ2-4; D call uncertain. The germline gives CDR1 SNHLY, CDR2 FYNNEI. With 4 bases removed from V and 1 base from J, the gap between germline ends came to 5 bases. This CDR3 has 13 amino acids. The CDR3 DNA reads TGTGCCAGCAGTGTGTCGGCCAAAAACATTCAGTACTTC. Its protein product is CASSVSAKNIQYF.

This chain joins TRBV19 and TRBJ2-1; TRBD1 agrees at 8 bases. The J segment lost 10 bases and the V segment lost 6 bases, leaving 8 bases of the junction unmatched. Germline V CDR1 and CDR2: LNHDA, SQIVND (reference sequence). The CDR3 spans 13 residues. The CDR3 reads CASRITGGREQFF. The CDR3 region has the DNA TGTGCCAGTAGGATCACAGGGGGGAGAGAGCAGTTCTTC. Drawing the rest from reference TRBV19 and TRBJ2-1, the complete variable domain is DGGITQSPKYLFRKEGQNVTLSCEQNLNHDAMYWYRQDPGQGLRLIYYSQIVNDFQKGDIAEGYSVSREKKESFPLTVTSAQKNPTAFYLCASRITGGREQFFGPGTRLTVL.

V and J are TRBV9 and TRBJ2-5; weak D call: TRBD2 (6 bases). Germline V gene lookup returns CDR1 SGDLS and CDR2 YYNGEE. The CDR3 runs 17 residues. V lost 0 bases and J lost 2, with 17 bases in between. CDR3 in amino acids: CASSVGFQWAGQETQYF. The CDR3 coding sequence is TGTGCCAGCAGCGTAGGGTTTCAGTGGGCGGGACAAGAGACCCAGTACTTC.

V is TRBV7-2 and J is TRBJ1-1; no clear D. Trimming removed 5 bases at V and 3 bases at J, with 16 bases between. The germline V gene encodes CDR1 SGHTA and CDR2 FQGNSA. This CDR3 region has 15 residues. The CDR3 region has the DNA TGTGCCAGCAGCCAACACAGCGGGTCGGACACTGAAGCTTTCTTT. This sequence encodes CASSQHSGSDTEAFF.

This sequence joins TRBV19 and TRBJ2-4, with TRBD1 matching over 9 bases. V gave up 8 bases and J gave up 0 bases; unmatched junction bases: 5. Germline lookup yields CDR1 LNHDA and CDR2 SQIVND (reference sequence). The CDR3 has 15 amino acids. This CDR3 is CASGRQGEAKNIQYF. CDR3 sequence (DNA): TGTGCCAGTGGCCGACAGGGGGAAGCCAAAAACATTCAGTACTTC.

This sequence joins TRBV20-1 and TRBJ2-4; D not certain. Looked up from germline, CDR1 is DFQATT and CDR2 is SNEGSKA (reference sequence). The CDR3 has 11 residues. Trimming shortened V by 0 bases and J by 13 bases, and 10 bases separated the two germline ends. The CDR3 DNA reads as TGCAGTGCTAGAGATTCAGGATTCCAGTACTTC. It specifies CSARDSGFQYF.

The genes are TRBV4-3 and TRBJ1-2; unclear D gene. CDR1 LGHNA and CDR2 YSLEER come from the germline V gene. The CDR3 extends over 13 amino acids. V gave up 1 base and J gave up 6 bases, with 9 bases separating them. DNA for the CDR3: TGCGCCAGCAGCCAAGTAAGAGGAGATGGCTACACCTTC. Translating it yields CASSQVRGDGYTF.

V is TRBV19 and J is TRBJ1-1, with 11 bases matching TRBD1. Germline V gene sequence: CDR1 LNHDA, CDR2 SQIVND (reference sequence). The CDR3 is 15 residues long. V was pared by 5 bases and J by 2 bases, with 4 bases of the junction left unmatched. CDR3 nucleotide sequence: TGTGCCAGTAGTCGGGACAGGGGGTACAACACTGAAGCTTTCTTT. Its translation: CASSRDRGYNTEAFF.

The chain is built from TRBV7-3 and TRBJ2-1; D is perhaps TRBD2 (6 bases). The CDR3 loop spans 14 amino acids. V was pared by 0 bases and J by 8 bases, with 11 bases between. Germline loops: CDR1 SGHTA, CDR2 FQGTGA. The CDR3 DNA reads TGTGCCAGCAGCTTAACGATCGGAGGGGATGAGCAGTTCTTC. This gives the protein CASSLTIGGDEQFF.

The rearrangement joins TRBV27 to TRBJ2-7; 8 positions agree with TRBD1. The V gene's germline CDR1 is MNHEY and CDR2 SMNVEV (reference sequence). The junction had 6 bases not matched to a gene; V was cut back by 5 bases and J by 3 bases. This CDR3 is 14 amino acids long. CDR3 in amino acids: CASSPTGTGYEQYV. As DNA, the CDR3 is TGTGCCAGCAGTCCAACTGGGACAGGCTACGAGCAGTACGTC.

This chain joins TRBV11-3 and TRBJ2-7; D possibly corresponds to TRBD1 (6 bases). Trimming removed 5 bases from V and 2 bases from J, with 19 bases in between. Looked up from germline, CDR1 is SGHNT and CDR2 is YENEEA. CDR3 size: 16 residues. The CDR3 nucleotides read TGTGCCAGCAGCCCCGAATCAGGGGTCTTAGCCTACGAGCAGTACTTC. Amino acids: CASSPESGVLAYEQYF.

This clone showed up just once. The chain links TRBV5-1 to TRBJ2-2; 8 positions agree with TRBD2. CDR1 is SGHRS, CDR2 YFSETQ, per germline. The CDR3 sequence is 16 residues long. V gave up 5 bases and J gave up 5 bases; unmatched junction bases: 11. CDR3 in amino acids: CASSARAAGVTGELFF. The CDR3, as DNA: TGCGCCAGCAGTGCCCGAGCAGCGGGAGTAACCGGGGAGCTGTTTTTT.

The V and J genes are TRBV5-1 and TRBJ2-3; TRBD2 matches at 10 bases. V lost 3 bases to trimming and J lost 1 base; unmatched junction nucleotides: 5. This CDR3 is built from 16 residues. Germline V gene lookup returns CDR1 SGHRS and CDR2 YFSETQ. The CDR3 region has the DNA TGCGCCAGCAGCTGGAGCGGGAGGGTAGGCACAGATACGCAGTATTTT. Translation gives CASSWSGRVGTDTQYF.

To note about this clone: This may be a read error: a much more frequent sequence differs by one nucleotide. The chain recombines TRBV9 with TRBJ2-3; 8 nucleotides agree with TRBD2. Germline trimming cut 6 bases from V and 0 bases from J; bases unmatched to any gene: 0. This CDR3 has 13 residues. Germline loops: CDR1 SGDLS, CDR2 YYNGEE. CDR3 protein: CASTSGSTDTQYF. CDR3 sequence (DNA): TGTGCCAGCACTAGCGGGAGCACAGATACGCAGTATTTT.

V and J are TRBV28 and TRBJ1-2; 7 nucleotides match TRBD1. This CDR3 is 15 amino acids long. J lost 8 bases, V lost 6 bases, and 15 bases had no gene match. Germline V gene lookup returns CDR1 MDHEN and CDR2 SYDVKM. This chain's CDR3 is CASSDKGGGEHGYTF. As DNA, the CDR3 is TGTGCCAGCAGCGATAAAGGGGGCGGTGAGCACGGCTACACCTTC.

The chain joins TRBV11-3 to TRBJ2-7; a possible D gene is TRBD1 (6 bases). This CDR3 region has 15 residues. The germline CDR1 and CDR2 sequences are SGHNT and YENEEA. Trimming shortened V by 8 bases and J by 0 bases, and 17 bases separated the two germline ends. The CDR3 DNA is TGTGCCAGCGGGCGTCGACAGGCGCCCTCCTACGAGCAGTACTTC. Translating it yields CASGRRQAPSYEQYF.

The V gene is TRBV7-9, the J gene TRBJ2-7, with D possibly being TRBD1 (6 bases). V lost 5 bases, J lost 3 bases, and 8 bases lay in between. Germline lookup yields CDR1 SEHNR and CDR2 FQNEAQ (reference sequence). There are 12 residues in the CDR3. CDR3 in amino acids: CASSLQGYEQYF. The CDR3 DNA sequence: TGTGCCAGCAGCCTACAGGGCTACGAGCAGTACTTC.

The chain carries TRBV6-5 and TRBJ1-4; no clear D. This CDR3 comprises 15 residues. CDR1 and CDR2 (germline): MNHEY, SVGAGI. V shed 6 bases and J shed 10 bases, with 21 bases lying between them. The CDR3 is CASRPASLEGGKLFF. The CDR3 coding sequence is TGTGCCAGCAGACCCGCGAGCTTGGAGGGTGGAAAACTGTTTTTT.

The genes are TRBV27 and TRBJ1-5; D is undetermined. Germline CDR1 is MNHEY and CDR2 is SMNVEV (reference sequence). This CDR3 has 15 amino acids. V lost 3 bases and J 0 bases, leaving 9 bases between the germline ends. CDR3: CASSFRGYSNQPQHF. DNA of the CDR3: TGTGCCAGCAGTTTCCGAGGGTATAGCAATCAGCCCCAGCATTTT.

In regard to this clone: One end of the junction varies from germline; a read error may be responsible. This chain connects TRBV7-9 to TRBJ2-1; possible D gene TRBD1, 6 bases. This CDR3 has 16 residues. Germline CDR1 and CDR2: SEHNR and FQNEAQ (reference sequence). For the CDR3, the DNA is TGTTCCAGCAGCTTAGGGGGAGCCCCTAGGGCAAATGAGCAGTTCTTC. It specifies CSSSLGGAPRANEQFF.

The chain employs TRBV14 and TRBJ2-7; TRBD2 agrees at 9 bases. The CDR3 runs to 14 residues. V dropped 4 bases and J dropped 3; count of bases not matched to a gene: 4. From germline, CDR1 is SGHDN and CDR2 FVKESK. The CDR3 DNA sequence: TGTGCCAGCAGCCCGGGGACTAGCTACTACGAGCAGTACGTC. This translates into CASSPGTSYYEQYV.

This clone was counted only a few times. The chain recombines TRBV6-5 with TRBJ1-5; no reliable D call. The CDR3 runs to 14 residues. V lost 6 bases to trimming and J lost 2 bases, with 11 bases between them. The V gene's germline CDR1 is MNHEY and CDR2 SVGAGI. CDR3 sequence (DNA): TGTGCCAGCAGCCCGGTTGCGGGCAATCAGCCCCAGCATTTT. Translation gives CASSPVAGNQPQHF.

The chain links TRBV13 to TRBJ2-7; no clear D. This CDR3 comprises 15 residues. V was pared by 5 bases and J by 2 bases, with 16 bases between. Germline-derived CDR1 and CDR2 are PRHDT and FYEKMQ (reference sequence). CDR3 DNA sequence: TGTGCCAGCAGCCCCCGCCCCTTGAGTGCCTACGAGCAGTACTTC. Translating gives CASSPRPLSAYEQYF.

The genes are TRBV15 and TRBJ2-6, with D perhaps TRBD1 (5 bases). V dropped 0 bases and J dropped 2 bases, with 11 bases sitting between them. The CDR3 is 17 residues long. Germline assignment: CDR1 LNHNV and CDR2 YYDKDF (reference sequence). In nucleotides, the CDR3 is TGTGCCACCAGCAGAGATCTGGCAGGGACTGGGGCCAACGTCCTGACTTTC. It codes for CATSRDLAGTGANVLTF.

The chain has TRBV18 and TRBJ1-5, with 8 bases lining up with TRBD1. The CDR3 is made up of 15 amino acids. The trim removed 3 bases at V and 5 bases at J, leaving 6 bases unmatched. Germline V lookup: CDR1 KGHSH, CDR2 LQKENI. As DNA, the CDR3 is TGTGCCAGCTCACCGACGGACAGGGAGCATCAGCCCCAGCATTTT. This codes for CASSPTDREHQPQHF.

This chain joins TRBV6-5 and TRBJ1-1; TRBD1 is a possible D gene (6 bases). The V and J ends lost 6 bases and 1 base respectively, with 12 bases between them. The germline gives CDR1 MNHEY, CDR2 SVGAGI. The CDR3 contains 14 residues. CDR3 sequence: CASRATGWNTEAFF. In DNA form, the CDR3 reads TGTGCCAGCAGGGCGACAGGATGGAACACTGAAGCTTTCTTT.